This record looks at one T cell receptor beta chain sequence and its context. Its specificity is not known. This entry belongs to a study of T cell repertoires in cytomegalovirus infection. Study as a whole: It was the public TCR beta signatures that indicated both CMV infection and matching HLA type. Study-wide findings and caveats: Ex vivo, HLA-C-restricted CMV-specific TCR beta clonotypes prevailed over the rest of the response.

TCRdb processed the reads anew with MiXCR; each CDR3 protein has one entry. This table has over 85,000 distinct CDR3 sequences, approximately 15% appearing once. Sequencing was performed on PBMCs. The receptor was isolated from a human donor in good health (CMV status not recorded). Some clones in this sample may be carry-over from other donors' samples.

The CDR3 DNA is TGTGCCAGCAGTTGGGATTACAATGAGCAGTTCTTC. Protein product: CASSWDYNEQFF. The chain has TRBV7-6 and TRBJ2-1; D is unresolved. The CDR3 totals 12 residues. In germline, CDR1 is SGHVS, CDR2 FNYEAQ. V was shortened by 6 bases and J by 4 bases, with 7 bases between the two germline ends.